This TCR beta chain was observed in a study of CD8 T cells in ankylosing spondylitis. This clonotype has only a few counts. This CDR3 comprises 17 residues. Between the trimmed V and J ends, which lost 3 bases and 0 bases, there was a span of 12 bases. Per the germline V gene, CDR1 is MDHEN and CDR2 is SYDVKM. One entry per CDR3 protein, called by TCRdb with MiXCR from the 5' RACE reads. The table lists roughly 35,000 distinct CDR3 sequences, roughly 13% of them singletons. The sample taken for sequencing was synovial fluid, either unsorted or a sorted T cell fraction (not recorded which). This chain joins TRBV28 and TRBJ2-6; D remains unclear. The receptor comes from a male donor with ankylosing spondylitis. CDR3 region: CASSLHSGVSGANVLTF. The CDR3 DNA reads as TGTGCCAGCAGTTTGCACAGTGGGGTCTCTGGGGCCAACGTCCTGACTTTC.